The clone carrying this T cell receptor beta chain appeared a few times. The target antigen is unknown. The data were obtained in a study of vaccination and CD4 T cells after COVID-19. The treatment was: roughly ten-day PBMC culture with coronavirus spike peptide pools or control peptides (ViraFEST assay). Fresh replacement IL-2 medium substituted for half the medium on days 3 and 7. The CDR3 loop spans 12 amino acids. CDR1 is MNHNS, CDR2 SASEGT, per germline. Trimming shortened V by 5 bases and J by 8 bases, and 12 bases separated the two germline ends. With the Oncomine TCR Beta short-read assay, DNA from cultured CD4+ T cells was sequenced. TCRdb called the PCR reads again in MiXCR, with one record for every CDR3 protein. The sample lists roughly 15,000 distinct CDR3 sequences, approximately 50% occurring once.

Specimen: CD4+ T cells from blood, cultured in vitro. The V call is TRBV6-1, the J call TRBJ1-2, with D unresolved. This receptor was taken from a human donor who had recovered from COVID-19. CDR3 sequence: CASSPRLGGYTF. The CDR3 DNA is TGTGCCAGCAGTCCTCGTCTAGGCGGCTACACCTTC.